The 12 T cell receptor beta chains below come from one sample, sequenced in a study of identical twins. A single record per CDR3 protein comes from TCRdb applying MiXCR to the 5' RACE reads. This sample has more than 200,000 distinct CDR3 sequences, with 11% to 15% found just once. The material sequenced was memory (CD45RO+) T cells sorted from blood. These receptors originate from a woman younger than 35 in good health.

The CDR3 nucleotides are TGTGCCAGCAGCCAAGCAGGTGAAGCTTTCTTT. This gives the protein CASSQAGEAFF. The V and J genes are TRBV3-1 and TRBJ1-1; unclear D gene. CDR1 is LGHDT and CDR2 is YNNKEL in the germline V gene (reference sequence). V lost 1 base and J lost 7, with 4 bases in between. The length of the CDR3 is 11 residues.

The chain employs TRBV30 and TRBJ2-6, with D possibly called TRBD1 or TRBD2 (5 bases each). The CDR3 has 14 residues. V shed 5 bases and J shed 4 bases, with 12 bases lying between them. Germline V gives CDR1 GTSNPN, CDR2 SVGIG (reference sequence). CDR3 DNA: TGTGCCTGGGGGGGTGGGGCCGGGGCCAACGTCCTGACTTTC. Its protein product is CAWGGGAGANVLTF.

This clonotype was observed a handful of times. This rearrangement joins TRBV27 to TRBJ2-7; TRBD2 is a possible D gene (6 bases). V shed 6 bases and J shed 5 bases, with 17 bases lying between them. Germline V gives CDR1 MNHEY, CDR2 SMNVEV (reference sequence). The length of the CDR3 is 14 residues. The chain's CDR3 is CASRQTHGGHEQYF. The CDR3 DNA is TGTGCCAGCAGACAAACCCACGGGGGACACGAGCAGTACTTC.

This clonotype was counted ten times or more. The V and J genes are TRBV28 and TRBJ2-1, with 10 bases identical to TRBD2. The CDR3 runs to 14 residues. Germline V gene lookup returns CDR1 MDHEN and CDR2 SYDVKM. The V segment lost 6 bases and the J segment 4 bases; nucleotides outside the gene matches: 3. CDR3 DNA sequence: TGTGCCAGCAGGCGGACTAGCGGTTACAATGAGCAGTTCTTC. Translated, it gives CASRRTSGYNEQFF.

This chain joins TRBV20-1 and TRBJ2-3, with 13 bases fitting TRBD2. Per the germline V gene, CDR1 is DFQATT and CDR2 is SNEGSKA (reference sequence). The CDR3 contains 15 residues. The V segment lost 6 bases and the J segment 8 bases; nucleotides outside the gene matches: 11. The CDR3 loop is CSARTSGGSRGTQYF. The CDR3 DNA sequence: TGCAGTGCGAGGACTAGCGGGGGTTCCAGGGGTACGCAGTATTTT.

This clonotype turned up a few times. The chain employs TRBV7-3 and TRBJ1-3; D is unresolved. Deletions cut 1 base from V and 4 bases from J, with 5 bases between. This CDR3 has 13 residues. In germline, CDR1 is SGHTA, CDR2 FQGTGA. CDR3 sequence reads: CASSLSSGNTIYF. CDR3 coding DNA: TGTGCCAGCAGCTTAAGCTCCGGAAACACCATATATTTT.

This chain uses TRBV27 with TRBJ2-3, with D possibly being TRBD1 or TRBD2 (5 bases each). Trimming took off 6 bases at V and 6 bases at J, with 19 bases between the two ends. Germline loops: CDR1 MNHEY, CDR2 SMNVEV (reference sequence). This CDR3 has 15 residues. CDR3 region: CASSPRHPGADTQYF. The CDR3 DNA follows: TGTGCCAGCAGCCCTCGACACCCCGGGGCGGATACGCAGTATTTT.

The chain employs TRBV5-1 and TRBJ2-1, with D possibly being TRBD1 (6 bases). Germline lookup yields CDR1 SGHRS and CDR2 YFSETQ. The length of the CDR3 is 15 residues. Trimming cost V 2 bases and J 7 bases, with 16 bases left between them. For the CDR3, the DNA is TGCGCCAGCAGCTTCCCGGGCTCGACAGGAAATGAGCAGTTCTTC. Translated, it gives CASSFPGSTGNEQFF. The full variable domain, its missing parts supplied by reference TRBV5-1 and TRBJ2-1, is KAGVTQTPRYLIKTRGQQVTLSCSPISGHRSVSWYQQTPGQGLQFLFEYFSETQRNKGNFPGRFSGRQFSNSRSEMNVSTLELGDSALYLCASSFPGSTGNEQFFGPGTRLTVL.

This clonotype was counted a few times. The junction shows a germline mismatch at one end, possibly a read error. This sequence joins TRBV6-4 and TRBJ2-1; 7 bases are shared with TRBD1. Germline V CDR1 and CDR2: MRHNA, SNTAGT. This CDR3 has 12 residues. CDR3 coding DNA: TGTGCCAGCGGTGAGGGGGCAGGTGAGCAGTTCTTC. This encodes CASGEGAGEQFF.

The rearrangement links TRBV7-2 to TRBJ2-5; 10 positions agree with TRBD2. V trimming: 5 bases; J trimming: 4 bases; junction bases outside the gene matches: 7. The CDR3 runs 15 residues. CDR1 is SGHTA, CDR2 FQGNSA, per germline. CDR3 in amino acids: CASSRPAGGVETQYF. CDR3 DNA: TGTGCCAGCAGCCGACCAGCGGGAGGGGTAGAGACCCAGTACTTC.

There are a few counts of this clonotype. This chain joins TRBV2 and TRBJ2-5; tentative D call: TRBD2 (5 bases). Per germline, CDR1 SNHLY and CDR2 FYNNEI. This CDR3 comprises 12 residues. Trimming pared 11 bases from V and 4 bases from J, leaving 14 bases between. The CDR3 DNA is TGTGCCCATGGGAGCCGCCCAGAGACCCAGTACTTC. This codes for CAHGSRPETQYF.

The table lists this clonotype with a few counts. The genes are TRBV9 and TRBJ2-5; possibly TRBD1 for D (5 bases). CDR3 length: 14 residues. V lost 0 bases and J lost 2, with 8 bases in between. Germline V gene lookup returns CDR1 SGDLS and CDR2 YYNGEE. The CDR3 sequence is CASSVAQVQETQYF. The CDR3 region has the DNA TGTGCCAGCAGCGTAGCACAGGTACAAGAGACCCAGTACTTC.